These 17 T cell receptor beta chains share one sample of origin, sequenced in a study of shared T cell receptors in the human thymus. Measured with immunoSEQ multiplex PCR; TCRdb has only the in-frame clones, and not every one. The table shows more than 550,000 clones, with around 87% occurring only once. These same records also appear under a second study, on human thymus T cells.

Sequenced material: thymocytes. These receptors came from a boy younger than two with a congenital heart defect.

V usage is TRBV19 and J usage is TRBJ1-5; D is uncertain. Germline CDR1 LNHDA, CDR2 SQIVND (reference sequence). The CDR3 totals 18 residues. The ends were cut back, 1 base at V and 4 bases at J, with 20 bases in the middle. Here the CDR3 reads CASSIVGSARSFNQPQHF. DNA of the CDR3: TGTGCCAGTAGTATAGTGGGCTCGGCCAGGTCTTTTAATCAGCCCCAGCATTTT.

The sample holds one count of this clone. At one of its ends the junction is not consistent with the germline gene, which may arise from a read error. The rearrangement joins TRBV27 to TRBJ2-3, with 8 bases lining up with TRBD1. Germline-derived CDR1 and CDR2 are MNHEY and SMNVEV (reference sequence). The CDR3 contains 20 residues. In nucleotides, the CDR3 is TGTGCCAACAGTCAACTGACAGGGGTACGGAAAAGACCGGGCACAGATACGCAGTATTTT. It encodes CANSQLTGVRKRPGTDTQYF.

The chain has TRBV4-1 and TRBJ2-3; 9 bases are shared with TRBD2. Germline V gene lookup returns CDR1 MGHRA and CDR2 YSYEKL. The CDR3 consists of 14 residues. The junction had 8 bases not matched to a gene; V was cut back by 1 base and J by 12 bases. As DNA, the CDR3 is TGCGCCAGCAGCCAAGGCCTAGCGGGGACAGCACAGTATTTT. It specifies CASSQGLAGTAQYF.

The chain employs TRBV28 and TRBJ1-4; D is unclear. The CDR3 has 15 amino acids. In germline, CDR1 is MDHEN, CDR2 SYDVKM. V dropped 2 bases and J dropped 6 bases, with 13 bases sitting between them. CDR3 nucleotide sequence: TGTGCCAGCAGTTTAGTCAGCTGGGAGGATGAAAAACTGTTTTTT. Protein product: CASSLVSWEDEKLFF.

CDR3 sequence reads: CASGLVTILPQGQASSGANVLTF. CDR3 nucleotide sequence: TGTGCTAGTGGTTTGGTGACGATCCTCCCCCAGGGACAGGCCTCCTCTGGGGCCAACGTCCTGACTTTC. This chain links TRBV12-5 with TRBJ2-6, with 8 bases identical to TRBD1. The CDR3 is 23 residues long. Germline assignment: CDR1 LGHNT and CDR2 FRNRAP. The junction had 19 bases not matched to a gene; V was cut back by 0 bases and J by 0 bases.

CDR3 nucleotide sequence: TGTGCCAGCGCTGTGAGCGCAGACTCTCTCGACACTGAAGCTTTCTTT. As protein: CASAVSADSLDTEAFF. The J gene is TRBJ1-1, the V gene TRBV28; D uncertain. The ends were cut back, 8 bases at V and 3 bases at J, with 22 bases in the middle. The CDR3 is made up of 16 amino acids. CDR1 and CDR2 (germline): MDHEN, SYDVKM.

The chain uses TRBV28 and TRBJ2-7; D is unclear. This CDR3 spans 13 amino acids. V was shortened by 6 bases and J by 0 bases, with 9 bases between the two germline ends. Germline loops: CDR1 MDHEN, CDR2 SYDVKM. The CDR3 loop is CASRRSLSYEQYF. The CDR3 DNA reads TGTGCCAGCAGGCGAAGTCTCTCCTACGAGCAGTACTTC.

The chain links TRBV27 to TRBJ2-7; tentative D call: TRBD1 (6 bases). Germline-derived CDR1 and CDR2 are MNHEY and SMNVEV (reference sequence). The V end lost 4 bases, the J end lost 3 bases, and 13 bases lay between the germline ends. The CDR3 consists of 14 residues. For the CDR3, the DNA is TGTGCCAGCAGTTCCAACAGGGCTAGCTACGAGCAGTACTTC. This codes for CASSSNRASYEQYF.

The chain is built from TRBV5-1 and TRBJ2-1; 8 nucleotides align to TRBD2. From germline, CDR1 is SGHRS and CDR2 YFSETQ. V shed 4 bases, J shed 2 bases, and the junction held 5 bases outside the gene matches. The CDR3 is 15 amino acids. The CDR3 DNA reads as TGCGCCAGCAGCGTCGCGGGGGGCGCCTACAATGAGCAGTTCTTC. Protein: CASSVAGGAYNEQFF.

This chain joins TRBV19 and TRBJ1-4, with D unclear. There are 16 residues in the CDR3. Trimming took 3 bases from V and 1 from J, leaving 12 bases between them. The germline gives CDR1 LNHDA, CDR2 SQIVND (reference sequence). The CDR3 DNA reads TGTGCCAGTAGTATCACCCGACACCGAACTAATGAAAAACTGTTTTTT. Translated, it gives CASSITRHRTNEKLFF.

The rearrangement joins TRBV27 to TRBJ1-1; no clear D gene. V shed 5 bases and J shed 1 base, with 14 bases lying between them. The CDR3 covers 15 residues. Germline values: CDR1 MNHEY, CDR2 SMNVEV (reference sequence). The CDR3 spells CASSRGRISNTEAFF. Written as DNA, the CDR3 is TGTGCCAGCAGTCGCGGGAGAATATCGAACACTGAAGCTTTCTTT.

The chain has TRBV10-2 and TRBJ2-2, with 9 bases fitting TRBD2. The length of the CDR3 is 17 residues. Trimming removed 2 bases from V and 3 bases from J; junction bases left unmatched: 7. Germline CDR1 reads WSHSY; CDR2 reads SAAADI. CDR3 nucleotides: TGCGCCAGCAGTGAGAGGGGCCTAGCGGGACACACCGGGGAGCTGTTTTTT. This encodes CASSERGLAGHTGELFF.

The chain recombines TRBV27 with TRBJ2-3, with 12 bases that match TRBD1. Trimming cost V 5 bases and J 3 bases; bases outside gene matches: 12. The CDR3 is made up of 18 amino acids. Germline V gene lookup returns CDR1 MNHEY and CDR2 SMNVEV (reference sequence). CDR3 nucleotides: TGTGCCAGCAGTATCCTCCGGGACAGGGGGCTCGGAACAGATACGCAGTATTTT. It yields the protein CASSILRDRGLGTDTQYF.

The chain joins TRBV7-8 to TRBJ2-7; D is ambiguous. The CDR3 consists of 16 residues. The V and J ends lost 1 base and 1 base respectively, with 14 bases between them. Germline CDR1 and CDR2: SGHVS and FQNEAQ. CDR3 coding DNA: TGTGCCAGCAGCTTAGGTCACAGCCGATATTCCTACGAGCAGTACTTC. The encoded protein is CASSLGHSRYSYEQYF.

For the CDR3, the DNA is TGTGCCAGCAGTGAAACCGGGACTGATGAAAAACTGTTTTTT. This sequence encodes CASSETGTDEKLFF. The genes are TRBV6-1 and TRBJ1-4, with TRBD1 as a possible D gene (5 bases). The length of the CDR3 is 14 residues. Germline lookup yields CDR1 MNHNS and CDR2 SASEGT. V was pared by 2 bases and J by 6 bases, with 10 bases between.

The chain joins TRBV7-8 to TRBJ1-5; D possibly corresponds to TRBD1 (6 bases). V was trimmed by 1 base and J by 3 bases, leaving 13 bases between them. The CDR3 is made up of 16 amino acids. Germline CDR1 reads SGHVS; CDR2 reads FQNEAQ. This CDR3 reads CASSLGRGSLNQPQHF. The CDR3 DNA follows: TGTGCCAGCAGCTTAGGCAGGGGTTCCCTCAATCAGCCCCAGCATTTT.

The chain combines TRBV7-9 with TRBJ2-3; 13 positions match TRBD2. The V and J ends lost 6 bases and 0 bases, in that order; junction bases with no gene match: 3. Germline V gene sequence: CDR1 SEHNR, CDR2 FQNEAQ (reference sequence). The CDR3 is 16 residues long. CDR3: CASSTGLAGSTDTQYF. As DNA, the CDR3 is TGTGCCAGCAGTACGGGACTAGCGGGGAGCACAGATACGCAGTATTTT.